The rows below give T cell receptor beta chains drawn from one sample of a study of Graves' ophthalmopathy and Graves' hyperthyroidism. One entry per CDR3 protein, called by TCRdb with MiXCR from the multiplex PCR reads. The sample contains over a million distinct CDR3 sequences, about two fifths of which appear only once. Sequencing was done on a sample of peripheral blood or thyroid tissue (not recorded which). The receptors originated from an adult man with Graves' hyperthyroidism. The CDR3 runs from the conserved cysteine through the conserved F or W. The D gene is left open where the match is weak. Not every row has a clone size; where given, it reads once, few, many or a size class.

TRBJ2-5 many NA TRBV20-1 TGCAGTGCTATCCCTTTCAAGGCGGAGAGCCAAGAGACCCAGTACTTC CSAIPFKAESQETQYF
TRBJ1-3 NA NA TRBV12-3/TRBV12-4 TGTGCCAGCAGTTCCCCGACTGGAAACACCATATATTTT CASSSPTGNTIYF
TRBJ2-1 NA NA TRBV29-1 TGCAGCACCAGGGAGTTTGAGCAGTTCTTC CSTREFEQFF
TRBJ1-2 NA NA TRBV5-1 TGCGCCAGCAGCTTTGGTTCTGGCCCAGCCAACTATGGCTACACCTTC CASSFGSGPANYGYTF
TRBJ1-5 many TRBD1 TRBV19 TGTGCCAGTAGTCTTACAGGGGGTGACAATCAGCCCCAGCATTTT CASSLTGGDNQPQHF
TRBJ1-5 many NA TRBV10-3 TGTGCCATCAGTGAGCGGCCTGTCGGACAGCCCCAGCATTTT CAISERPVGQPQHF
TRBJ2-3 NA NA TRBV11-2 TGTGCCAGCAGCTTGGACACTGGCACAGATACGCAGTATTTT CASSLDTGTDTQYF
TRBJ2-2 NA NA TRBV7-2 TGTGCCAGCAGAAGAAGGGGGGGAAACACCGGGGAGCTGTTTTTT CASRRRGGNTGELFF
TRBJ1-2 few TRBD1 TRBV20-1 TGCAGTGCTAGAGATTCAGGGGGAACTAACTATGGCTACACCTTC CSARDSGGTNYGYTF
TRBJ1-2 many NA TRBV11-2 TGTGCCAGCAGCTTAGATCTGCCGAGGGGCTACACCTTC CASSLDLPRGYTF
TRBJ1-1 few NA TRBV5-4 TGTGCCAGCAGCTCCTATAACACTGAAGCTTTCTTT CASSSYNTEAFF
TRBJ2-5 few NA TRBV5-1 TGCGCCAGCAGCTTGGGACTGCTCCTCCAAGAGACCCAGTACTTC CASSLGLLLQETQYF
TRBJ1-4 few TRBD1 TRBV15 TGTGCCACCAGCGCGCCCGGGACAGGGGATGAAAAACTGTTTTTT CATSAPGTGDEKLFF
TRBJ2-5 NA NA TRBV10-3 TGTGCCATCACTGGCGGTAGCAATCAGCCCCAGTACTTC CAITGGSNQPQYF
TRBJ1-4 many TRBD1 TRBV29-1 TGCAGCGGTCGACAGGGCGTGACTAATGAAAAACTGTTTTTT CSGRQGVTNEKLFF
TRBJ2-5 NA TRBD2 TRBV4-2 TGTGCCAGCAGCACTGGACTAGCGGAGCGTAAAGAGACCCAGTACTTC CASSTGLAERKETQYF
TRBJ1-2 NA NA TRBV12-3/TRBV12-4 TGTGCCAGCAGTCCGGCCCCTCGGGGCTACACCTTC CASSPAPRGYTF
TRBJ2-7 many NA TRBV12-3/TRBV12-4 TGTGCCAGCAGTTCGCGACAGTCCCGAACCTACGAGCAGTACTTC CASSSRQSRTYEQYF
TRBJ2-5 few TRBD1 TRBV4-1 TGCGCCAGCAGCCAACAACCCCCTAGGCCACAGGGGGACGAGACCCAGTACTTC CASSQQPPRPQGDETQYF
TRBJ2-5 many NA TRBV5-8 TGTGCCAGCAGCTTGCTGGCGCCGGGGGAGACCCAGTACTTC CASSLLAPGETQYF
TRBJ2-3 NA NA TRBV12-3/TRBV12-4 TGTGCCAGCACCTCGCTCCCAGATACGCAGTATTTT CASTSLPDTQYF
TRBJ2-7 few NA TRBV6-5 TGTGCCAGCAGGCCGGCCGGGACCTCCTACGAGCAGTACTTC CASRPAGTSYEQYF
TRBJ2-7 NA NA TRBV7-3 TGTGCCAGCAGACCGGGGGAGGCGTCGCCCTACGAGCAGTACTTC CASRPGEASPYEQYF
TRBJ1-1 NA NA TRBV12-3/TRBV12-4 TGTGCCAGCAGTTCGAACAGGGCGAACACTGAAGCTTTCTTT CASSSNRANTEAFF
TRBJ1-4 few NA TRBV29-1 TGCAGCGTGAGTTGGGACACTAATGAAAAACTGTTTTTT CSVSWDTNEKLFF
TRBJ1-3 few NA TRBV7-2 TGTGCCAGCAGCCGAGGGGGAGATGGAAACACCATATATTTT CASSRGGDGNTIYF
TRBJ2-6 many NA TRBV15 TGTGCCACCAGGGACAGAACGTCTGGGGCCAACGTCCTGACTTTC CATRDRTSGANVLTF
TRBJ1-4 NA NA TRBV29-1 TGCAGCGAACGCGGGGGTAATGAAAAACTGTTTTTT CSERGGNEKLFF
TRBJ2-2 many NA TRBV7-2 TGTGCCAGCAGCCCTAACGGGGAGCTGTTTTTT CASSPNGELFF
TRBJ1-1 many NA TRBV19 TGTGCCAGTAGGGCAGGAGGGGTCACTGAAGCTTTCTTT CASRAGGVTEAFF
TRBJ2-2 NA NA TRBV29-1 TGCAGCGTTGAAGATAGGGAAGCAGGGGCCCTTGGGACCGGGGAGCTGTTTTTT CSVEDREAGALGTGELFF
TRBJ2-7 many TRBD2 TRBV7-2 TGTGCCAGCAGCCCAGAGAGGCGCCGGGAGGGCCTCGACGAGCAGTACTTC CASSPERRREGLDEQYF
TRBJ1-5 many NA TRBV7-8 TGTGCCAGCAGCTTAGCAATACGGGTATCGGAGCCCCAGCATTTT CASSLAIRVSEPQHF
TRBJ2-2 NA TRBD2 TRBV7-8 TGTGCCAGCAGCTCCCGACTAGCGGGAGAGGACACCGGGGAGCTGTTTTTT CASSSRLAGEDTGELFF
TRBJ1-1 many NA TRBV4-3 TGCGCCAGCAGGGGGGGTTTGGACACTGAAGCTTTCTTT CASRGGLDTEAFF
TRBJ1-2 NA TRBD1 TRBV7-2 TGTGCCAGCAGCCTATTAGCCAGCGCCGGGACAGGGGATGGCTACACCTTC CASSLLASAGTGDGYTF
TRBJ2-3 NA TRBD2 TRBV2 TGTGCCAGCAGTGAAAGTTGGCTAGCGGCAGATACGCAGTATTTT CASSESWLAADTQYF
TRBJ1-1 many TRBD1 TRBV11-2 TGCGCCAGCAGCCTGGACAGGGGCCGGGGCACTGAAGCTTTCTTT CASSLDRGRGTEAFF
TRBJ2-7 many TRBD2 TRBV4-1 TGCGCCAGCAGCCGAGCGGGACCAAGCTCCTACGAGCAGTACTTC CASSRAGPSSYEQYF
TRBJ2-7 few TRBD1 TRBV7-2 TGTGCCAGCAAAACCCTTACAGGGGCCTACGAGCAGTACTTC CASKTLTGAYEQYF
TRBJ1-2 NA NA TRBV6-1 TGTGCCAGTTGGGGGGTTAGCGGCTACACCTTC CASWGVSGYTF
TRBJ2-7 NA NA TRBV4-3 TGCGCCAGCAGCCAAGGCGCCCTCGGCGGCAAGGGGGCCTACGAGCAGTACTTC CASSQGALGGKGAYEQYF
TRBJ2-2 NA NA TRBV6-5 TGTGCCAGCAGTTCCTGGGCAGGGGCCAACACCGGGGAGCTGTTTTTT CASSSWAGANTGELFF
TRBJ1-5 many NA TRBV7-9 TGTGCCAGCAGCTTAGGAATGTTGGGGACAAACAATCAGCCCCAGCATTTT CASSLGMLGTNNQPQHF
TRBJ2-5 NA TRBD1 TRBV25-1 TGTGCCAGCAGTTACCGGCGACAGGGTTGGGAGACCCAGTACTTC CASSYRRQGWETQYF
TRBJ2-5 many TRBD2 TRBV20-1 TGCAGTGCTAGTCAGGGACTAGCGGGGCAAGAGACCCAGTACTTC CSASQGLAGQETQYF
TRBJ2-5 many TRBD2 TRBV7-9 TGTGCCAGCAGCTCTAGCGGGTGGACAGCAAAAGAGACCCAGTACTTC CASSSSGWTAKETQYF
TRBJ2-1 few TRBD2 TRBV7-9 TGTGCCAGCAGCTTAGGGCCGGGACTAGTGGATGAGCAGTTCTTC CASSLGPGLVDEQFF
TRBJ2-5 few TRBD1 TRBV24-1 TGTGCCAGCAGTTACCTACCCCGGGACAGCCAAGAGACCCAGTACTTC CASSYLPRDSQETQYF
TRBJ1-2 NA NA TRBV7-9 TGTGCCAGCAGCTTAAGTCTTTTAAACTATGGCTACACCTTC CASSLSLLNYGYTF
TRBJ1-6 NA NA TRBV20-1 TGCAGTGCCCGCAGGGTTTCGGGACCCTATAATTCACCCCTCCACTTT CSARRVSGPYNSPLHF
TRBJ2-2 many NA TRBV2 TGTGCCAGCATCCGAAGGAGGCTAGTGGGGACCGGGGAGCTGTTTTTT CASIRRRLVGTGELFF
TRBJ1-3 NA NA TRBV2 TGTGCCAGCAGCTTATACGGGGTTGACTCTGGAAACACCATATATTTT CASSLYGVDSGNTIYF